This record covers a single T cell receptor (beta chain). Its antigen is not known. The data were obtained in a study of cytomegalovirus exposure and HLA in healthy donors. For the study at large: A prior analysis found about 120 million unique TCR beta sequences from 150 million to 200 million T cells. The study's early data release held tens of millions of unique TCRs from HLA-typed donors. Findings and caveats of the study: Later analysis reportedly placed an Asian-associated ancestry cluster below the roughly 680-donor mean in N-insertions.

The PCR contained 60 Vbeta and 13 Jbeta primers. Method: immunoSEQ multiplex PCR; TCRdb's copy keeps in-frame clones and lacks some. The table has more than 65,000 clones, around 82% seen once. Donors showed nominal health when sampled, although they likely had unrecorded immune exposures. Sequenced sample: PBMCs. This clonotype was obtained from a man younger than 35 in good health and CMV-seronegative.

Written as DNA, the CDR3 is TGTGCCAGCAGCTTAAAGGGGGGGGACTATGGCTACACCTTC. Protein product: CASSLKGGDYGYTF. The chain links TRBV7-9 to TRBJ1-2, with D possibly TRBD1 on 6 matching bases. CDR3 length equals 14 residues. Germline loops: CDR1 SEHNR, CDR2 FQNEAQ (reference sequence). V dropped 2 bases and J dropped 3 bases, with 10 bases sitting between them.